Presented here are 13 T cell receptor beta chains from one specimen sequenced in a study of blood T cell repertoires in COVID-19. TCRdb's table, derived via immunoSEQ multiplex PCR, lists solely in-frame clones and lacks some. The table has 350,000 to 400,000 clones, 70% to 90% seen once. What was sequenced was PBMCs or T cells enriched from blood (not recorded which). Receptors originate from a man aged 40-50 years in a cohort exposed to, infected with or recovered from COVID-19 (not recorded which).

There are a few counts of this clone. The chain couples TRBV18 to TRBJ1-4; the D is unclear. The V and J ends lost 2 bases and 3 bases respectively, with 13 bases between them. The CDR3 extends over 16 amino acids. The germline CDR1 and CDR2 sequences are KGHSH and LQKENI. CDR3 nucleotides: TGTGCCAGCTCACCATTTTTGGCAGACTCTAATGAAAAACTGTTTTTT. It specifies CASSPFLADSNEKLFF.

This sequence joins TRBV18 and TRBJ2-7, with 10 bases lining up with TRBD2. The CDR3 is made up of 14 amino acids. The J segment lost 1 base and the V segment lost 6 bases, leaving 3 bases of the junction unmatched. Germline-derived CDR1 and CDR2 are KGHSH and LQKENI. The DNA of the CDR3 is TGTGCCAGCTCCGGGACTAGCGTATCCTACGAGCAGTACTTC. Translation gives CASSGTSVSYEQYF.

The chain employs TRBV4-1 and TRBJ1-4, with 7 bases identical to TRBD1. This CDR3 is 13 amino acids long. Losses at the gene ends were 8 bases for V and 3 bases for J; bases not matched to a gene: 3. Germline CDR1 reads MGHRA; CDR2 reads YSYEKL. The CDR3 coding sequence is TGCGCCAGCGCCCAGGGGGCTAATGAAAAACTGTTTTTT. This translates into CASAQGANEKLFF.

As for this clone: The sample carries other DNA sequences with the same CDR3. The V and J genes are TRBV5-1 and TRBJ2-7; possibly TRBD1 for D (5 bases). In germline, CDR1 is SGHRS, CDR2 YFSETQ. V gave up 0 bases and J gave up 1 base, with 5 bases separating them. This CDR3 is 13 amino acids long. The CDR3 region has the DNA TGCGCCAGCAGCTTGGGACAGTCCTACGAGCAGTACTTC. Translating gives CASSLGQSYEQYF.

The V gene is TRBV4-1, the J gene TRBJ2-7; 9 bases are shared with TRBD2. Germline CDR1 and CDR2: MGHRA and YSYEKL. CDR3 length equals 14 residues. V lost 4 bases, J lost 3 bases, and 4 bases stayed unmatched. The CDR3 protein is CASSRGTSNYEQYF. Written as DNA, the CDR3 is TGCGCCAGCAGCCGGGGGACTAGCAACTACGAGCAGTACTTC.

The genes are TRBV19 and TRBJ1-5, with a tentative D call TRBD1 (6 bases). Germline V lookup: CDR1 LNHDA, CDR2 SQIVND (reference sequence). Trimming removed 5 bases at V and 0 bases at J, with 14 bases between. The CDR3 contains 16 residues. DNA for the CDR3: TGTGCCAGTAGTTCCCCGGACAGTTATAGCAATCAGCCCCAGCATTTT. Protein: CASSSPDSYSNQPQHF.

This chain joins TRBV5-4 and TRBJ2-3; 8 bases are shared with TRBD1. The germline gives CDR1 SGHNT, CDR2 YYREEE (reference sequence). Losses at the gene ends were 3 bases for V and 4 bases for J; bases not matched to a gene: 4. CDR3 length equals 14 residues. CDR3 protein: CASSYGQGSDTQYF. The CDR3 region has the DNA TGTGCCAGCAGCTACGGACAGGGATCAGATACGCAGTATTTT.

V usage is TRBV2 and J usage is TRBJ1-2; TRBD1 might be the D (5 bases). Germline assignment: CDR1 SNHLY and CDR2 FYNNEI. V gave up 4 bases and J gave up 7 bases, with 10 bases separating them. CDR3 size: 12 residues. CDR3 coding DNA: TGTGCCAGCAGTGGGGACTTCGCTGGCTACACCTTC. Translation: CASSGDFAGYTF.

In the case of this clone: Other DNA sequences from this sample encode an identical CDR3 as well. The V gene is TRBV18, the J gene TRBJ1-1, with 7 positions matching TRBD1. Germline-derived CDR1 and CDR2 are KGHSH and LQKENI. The V segment lost 1 base and the J segment 8 bases; nucleotides outside the gene matches: 1. The CDR3 runs to 12 residues. The CDR3 coding sequence is TGTGCCAGCTCACCACTACAGGGGGAAGCTTTCTTT. Its protein product is CASSPLQGEAFF.

The chain links TRBV6-1 to TRBJ1-6, with 8 bases that match TRBD1. The CDR3 is 16 amino acids. The V and J ends lost 1 base and 7 bases, in that order; junction bases with no gene match: 6. The V gene's germline CDR1 is MNHNS and CDR2 SASEGT. CDR3 DNA sequence: TGTGCCAGCAGTGAAGTCCCGGACAGGGCCAATTCACCCCTCCACTTT. As protein: CASSEVPDRANSPLHF.

V and J are TRBV2 and TRBJ2-7, with 7 bases identical to TRBD1. Germline-derived CDR1 and CDR2 are SNHLY and FYNNEI. With V trimmed by 4 bases and J by 3 bases, 18 bases remained unmatched. The CDR3 length is 18 residues. In DNA form, the CDR3 reads TGTGCCAGCAGTGTATCTTCCCCCGGGACAGAGTACCTCTACGAGCAGTACTTC. This gives the protein CASSVSSPGTEYLYEQYF.

This clone was counted only a few times. This chain connects TRBV15 to TRBJ1-1, with D tentatively TRBD1 (6 bases). The CDR3 sequence is 15 residues long. From germline, CDR1 is LNHNV and CDR2 YYDKDF (reference sequence). V lost 1 base to trimming and J lost 4 bases, with 13 bases between them. The CDR3 region is CATSRARGGGTEAFF. The CDR3 DNA sequence: TGTGCCACCAGCAGAGCCCGTGGGGGCGGCACTGAAGCTTTCTTT.

The genes are TRBV14 and TRBJ2-1; maybe TRBD2 (6 bases). The CDR3 has 17 amino acids. Germline CDR1 SGHDN, CDR2 FVKESK. Trimming pared 1 base from V and 3 bases from J, leaving 16 bases between. The CDR3 here is CASSQGLGRLVYNEQFF. Here the CDR3 DNA reads TGTGCCAGCAGCCAAGGGCTTGGGAGGCTCGTCTACAATGAGCAGTTCTTC.